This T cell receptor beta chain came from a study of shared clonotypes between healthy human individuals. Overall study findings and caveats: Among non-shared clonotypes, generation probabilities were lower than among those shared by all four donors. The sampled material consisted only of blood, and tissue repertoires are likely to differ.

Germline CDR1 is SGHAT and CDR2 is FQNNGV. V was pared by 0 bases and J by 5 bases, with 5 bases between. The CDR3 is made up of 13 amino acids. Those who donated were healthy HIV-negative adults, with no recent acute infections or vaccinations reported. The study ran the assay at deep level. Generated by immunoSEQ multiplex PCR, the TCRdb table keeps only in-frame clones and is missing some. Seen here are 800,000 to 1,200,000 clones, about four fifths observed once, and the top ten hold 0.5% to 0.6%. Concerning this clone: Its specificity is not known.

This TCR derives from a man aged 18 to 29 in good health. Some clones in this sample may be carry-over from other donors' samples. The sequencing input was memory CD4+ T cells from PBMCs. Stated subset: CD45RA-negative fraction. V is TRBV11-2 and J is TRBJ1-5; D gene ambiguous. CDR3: CASSLDGYQPQHF. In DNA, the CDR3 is TGTGCCAGCAGCTTAGACGGGTATCAGCCCCAGCATTTT.